This T cell receptor beta chain comes out of a study of blood T cell repertoires in COVID-19. About the research overall: Sample material is recorded as cDNA or gDNA derived from T cells, B-cell-depleted T cells, or PBMCs.

V gave up 6 bases and J gave up 6 bases; unmatched junction bases: 11. CDR1 is MDHEN, CDR2 SYDVKM, per germline. The CDR3 totals 15 residues. Of note for this clone: Other DNA sequences in this specimen translate into the identical CDR3.

Measured with immunoSEQ multiplex PCR; TCRdb has only the in-frame clones, and not every one. This sample has some 260,000 clones, with 85% to 90% found just once. This sequence originates from a man of 80 years or more with acute or convalescent COVID-19. This sequence joins TRBV28 and TRBJ2-7; 10 nucleotides align to TRBD2. The sequencing sample was made of peripheral blood. The CDR3 here is CASSPRLAGVLEQYF. CDR3 bases: TGTGCCAGCAGCCCAAGGCTAGCGGGAGTCCTCGAGCAGTACTTC.